This TCR beta chain was sequenced for a study of blood T cell repertoires in COVID-19. Across the study: Spain, Italy and the United States supplied samples that represented acute and convalescent COVID-19. Sample material is recorded as cDNA or gDNA derived from T cells, B-cell-depleted T cells, or PBMCs.

As handled by the study authors: Scientists estimated how many nucleated cells there were by amplifying reference gene primers. The protocol was immunoSEQ multiplex PCR, while the TCRdb copy is restricted to in-frame clones and leaves out a portion. V, J and clone size are taken as reported in that table, and D and trimming were inferred from the DNA itself. The table includes about 85,000 clones, 82% detected once. CDR1 is SGHTA, CDR2 FQGTGA, per germline. V was pared by 5 bases and J by 5 bases, with 9 bases of the junction left unmatched. The CDR3 has 16 amino acids. The sequencing sample was made of peripheral blood. The chain combines TRBV7-3 with TRBJ2-2, with TRBD1 identical over 9 bases. The sequence came from a woman of 80 years or more with acute or convalescent COVID-19. CDR3 sequence: CASSTGQGPGTGELFF. The CDR3 coding sequence is TGTGCCAGCAGCACCGGACAGGGGCCGGGAACCGGGGAGCTGTTTTTT.